A selection of T cell receptor beta chains follows, all from one sample in a study of blood T cell repertoires in COVID-19. Sequencing was performed with immunoSEQ multiplex PCR; in TCRdb, only in-frame clones are kept and a portion is missing. The table has under 100,000 clones, 87% seen once. Source material: peripheral blood. Receptors originate from a human donor in a cohort sampled during active COVID-19. Each CDR3 is given with its conserved first and last residue. The D gene is left open where the match is weak. Where a row states a size, it is once, few, many or the class of an expanded clone; other rows omit it.

V,length,J,size,D,CDR3,DNA
TRBV6-2/TRBV6-3,13,TRBJ1-1,.,.,CASSLWANTEAFF,TGTGCCAGCAGCCTTTGGGCGAACACTGAAGCTTTCTTT
TRBV14,13,TRBJ1-4,.,.,CASSQRGNEKLFF,TGTGCCAGCAGCCAACGAGGGAATGAAAAACTGTTTTTT
TRBV5-1,15,TRBJ1-5,few,.,CASSPMDSKVGPQHF,TGCGCCAGCAGCCCGATGGACAGTAAGGTGGGGCCCCAGCATTTT
TRBV18,15,TRBJ2-3,.,TRBD1,CASSPGTGVSDTQYF,TGTGCCAGCTCACCCGGGACAGGGGTATCAGATACGCAGTATTTT
TRBV7-3,16,TRBJ1-5,.,.,CASSPYVRDSNQPQHF,TGTGCCAGCAGCCCTTACGTCCGGGATAGCAATCAGCCCCAGCATTTT
TRBV2,14,TRBJ2-1,.,.,CASRLTSEVNEQFF,TGTGCCAGCAGGCTCACCTCAGAGGTGAATGAGCAGTTCTTC
TRBV5-1,16,TRBJ2-7,.,TRBD2,CASSLGTSGLSYEQYF,TGCGCCAGCAGCCTCGGGACTAGCGGGTTGTCGTACGAGCAGTACTTC
TRBV28,16,TRBJ1-1,.,.,CASSFLEPQRRTEAFF,TGTGCCAGCAGTTTTTTAGAACCCCAAAGGAGAACTGAAGCTTTCTTT
TRBV2,14,TRBJ2-7,few,.,CASKREEGIYEQYF,TGTGCCAGCAAAAGGGAGGAGGGGATCTACGAGCAGTACTTC
TRBV9,15,TRBJ2-3,.,.,CASSVDGRSADTQYF,TGTGCCAGCAGCGTAGACGGGAGATCGGCAGATACGCAGTATTTT
TRBV3-1/TRBV3-2,16,TRBJ1-2,.,TRBD1,CASSQVGTGLSYGYTF,TGTGCCAGCAGCCAAGTGGGGACAGGGCTAAGCTATGGCTACACCTTC
TRBV20-1,16,TRBJ1-2,.,.,CSASSDGTDSNYGYTF,TGCAGTGCTAGTTCTGACGGGACTGACTCTAACTATGGCTACACCTTC
TRBV21-1,20,TRBJ2-1,.,.,CASSKVSGSLKRSSYNEQFF,TGTGCCAGCAGCAAAGTTAGCGGAAGTTTAAAAAGGAGCTCCTACAATGAGCAGTTCTTC
TRBV19,13,TRBJ2-1,.,TRBD1,CASGGQGLRGQFF,TGTGCCAGTGGGGGACAGGGTTTAAGGGGGCAGTTCTTC
TRBV28,16,TRBJ2-1,.,.,CASSFSQGPSYNEQFF,TGTGCCAGCAGTTTTTCTCAGGGCCCCTCCTACAATGAGCAGTTCTTC
TRBV5-1,14,TRBJ2-7,.,.,CASSLSTPQVEQYF,TGCGCCAGCAGCTTGAGCACCCCTCAGGTAGAGCAGTACTTC
TRBV18,16,TRBJ2-2,.,.,CASSPPQLGTDGELFF,TGTGCCAGCTCACCACCACAGTTGGGTACGGACGGGGAGCTGTTTTTT
TRBV5-6,15,TRBJ1-3,.,TRBD1,CASSLDRRGGNTIYF,TGTGCCAGCAGCTTGGATCGCAGGGGGGGAAACACCATATATTTT
TRBV5-1,16,TRBJ1-3,few,TRBD1,CASSQDRDSSGNTIYF,TGCGCCAGCAGCCAGGACAGGGATTCCTCTGGAAACACCATATATTTT
TRBV6-6,16,TRBJ2-3,.,TRBD2,CASSYEASGRSDTQYF,TGTGCCAGCAGTTACGAGGCTAGCGGGAGATCAGATACGCAGTATTTT
TRBV18,12,TRBJ2-3,.,.,CASSPRGDTQYF,TGTGCCAGCTCACCTCGGGGGGATACGCAGTATTTT
TRBV7-9,13,TRBJ1-1,.,.,CASSYRELEAAFF,TGTGCCAGCAGCTACAGGGAGCTTGAAGCAGCTTTCTTT
TRBV5-1,14,TRBJ1-5,.,.,CASSLVGGNQPQHF,TGCGCCAGCAGCTTGGTGGGGGGGAATCAGCCCCAGCATTTT
TRBV27,18,TRBJ2-3,.,TRBD2,CASSSSVLAGERTDTQYF,TGTGCCAGCAGTTCCTCGGTACTAGCGGGAGAGCGCACAGATACGCAGTATTTT
TRBV6-6,14,TRBJ1-5,.,.,CASRQGRKNQPQHF,TGTGCCAGCAGGCAGGGTCGGAAGAATCAGCCCCAGCATTTT
TRBV30,12,TRBJ2-1,.,.,CAWSVLGGKQFF,TGTGCCTGGAGTGTACTAGGAGGGAAGCAGTTCTTC
TRBV13,20,TRBJ2-1,.,TRBD2,CASSSLPGLAGELDYNEQFF,TGTGCCAGCAGCAGCCTTCCGGGACTAGCGGGAGAGTTAGATTACAATGAGCAGTTCTTC
TRBV29-1,15,TRBJ2-5,once,TRBD2,CSVGGLDTSQETQYF,TGCAGCGTTGGCGGACTAGATACTTCCCAAGAGACCCAGTACTTC
TRBV2,15,TRBJ1-2,.,.,CASRGRTSGPYGYTF,TGTGCCAGCAGGGGTCGGACTTCTGGGCCCTATGGCTACACCTTC
TRBV15,15,TRBJ1-2,.,.,CATSRLQGSFYGYTF,TGTGCCACCAGCCGCCTACAGGGAAGTTTCTATGGCTACACCTTC
TRBV5-6,15,TRBJ1-2,.,TRBD1,CASSSRQGWNYGYTF,TGTGCCAGCAGCAGCAGACAGGGGTGGAACTATGGCTACACCTTC
TRBV2,12,TRBJ1-2,.,TRBD1,CASSTGGGGYTF,TGTGCCAGCAGTACAGGGGGCGGGGGCTACACCTTC
TRBV7-3,15,TRBJ2-2,.,.,CASSRLLANTGELFF,TGTGCCAGCAGCCGACTCTTGGCGAACACCGGGGAGCTGTTTTTT
TRBV11-2,16,TRBJ2-1,.,.,CASSPEFFSSYNEQFF,TGTGCCAGCAGCCCGGAGTTCTTTAGCTCCTACAATGAGCAGTTCTTC
TRBV4-1,13,TRBJ2-1,.,.,CASSRSLRNEQFF,TGCGCCAGCAGCCGTTCTCTGCGCAATGAGCAGTTCTTC
TRBV3-1/TRBV3-2,14,TRBJ1-2,.,TRBD1,CASSPGQGNYGYTF,TGTGCCAGCAGCCCGGGACAGGGAAACTATGGCTACACCTTC
TRBV2,13,TRBJ1-5,few,.,CASSTTAQGPQHF,TGTGCCAGCAGTACGACGGCACAGGGGCCCCAGCATTTT
TRBV7-9,19,TRBJ2-1,.,TRBD2,CASSLAGRASGRSYNEQFF,TGTGCCAGCAGCTTAGCGGGGCGGGCTAGCGGGAGATCCTACAATGAGCAGTTCTTC
TRBV28,16,TRBJ1-2,.,.,CASSLGGAYRNYGYTF,TGTGCCAGCAGTTTGGGAGGGGCTTACCGAAACTATGGCTACACCTTC
TRBV28,14,TRBJ2-7,.,TRBD1,CANFRDRVLYEQYF,TGTGCCAACTTCCGGGACAGGGTACTCTACGAGCAGTACTTC
TRBV5-1,16,TRBJ1-3,.,.,CASSLEGVPSGNTIYF,TGCGCCAGCAGCTTGGAGGGGGTGCCTTCTGGAAACACCATATATTTT
TRBV6-6,11,TRBJ1-5,.,.,CASSPGWPQHF,TGTGCCAGCAGTCCGGGGTGGCCCCAGCATTTT
TRBV28,15,TRBJ2-1,.,TRBD2,CASSPTSGRHTEQFF,TGTGCCAGCAGTCCGACTAGCGGGAGACATACTGAGCAGTTCTTC
TRBV27,13,TRBJ1-1,.,TRBD1,CASSSGTGVEAFF,TGTGCCAGCAGTTCCGGGACAGGGGTAGAAGCTTTCTTT
TRBV19,17,TRBJ1-6,.,.,CASSPLGRTGANSPLHF,TGTGCCAGTAGTCCCCTCGGGAGGACTGGGGCTAATTCACCCCTCCACTTT
TRBV7-6,11,TRBJ2-5,.,.,CASSIAGPQYF,TGTGCCAGCAGCATCGCGGGGCCCCAGTACTTC
TRBV5-1,16,TRBJ2-7,.,TRBD2,CASSFTGLALSYEQYF,TGCGCCAGCAGCTTTACGGGACTAGCGTTGTCCTACGAGCAGTACTTC
TRBV3-1/TRBV3-2,15,TRBJ1-3,once,.,CASSQDSHSGNTIYF,TGTGCCAGCAGCCAAGACAGTCACTCTGGAAACACCATATATTTT
TRBV5-8,16,TRBJ2-3,once,TRBD1,CASSAAGTGFSRTQYF,TGTGCCAGCAGCGCCGCGGGGACAGGGTTTTCGCGTACGCAGTATTTT
TRBV9,16,TRBJ2-2,.,TRBD2,CASSVGVAGNTGELFF,TGTGCCAGCAGCGTAGGAGTAGCGGGAAACACCGGGGAGCTGTTTTTT
TRBV6-5,13,TRBJ1-2,.,.,CASTEWGDYGYTF,TGTGCCAGCACCGAATGGGGAGACTATGGCTACACCTTC
TRBV23-1,16,TRBJ2-2,.,.,CASRGRGRREHRGAVF,TGCGCCAGCAGGGGCAGGGGCAGGCGCGAACACCGGGGAGCTGTTTTT
TRBV27,14,TRBJ1-5,.,.,CASSYGVGGQPQHF,TGTGCCAGCAGTTACGGGGTAGGGGGTCAGCCCCAGCATTTT